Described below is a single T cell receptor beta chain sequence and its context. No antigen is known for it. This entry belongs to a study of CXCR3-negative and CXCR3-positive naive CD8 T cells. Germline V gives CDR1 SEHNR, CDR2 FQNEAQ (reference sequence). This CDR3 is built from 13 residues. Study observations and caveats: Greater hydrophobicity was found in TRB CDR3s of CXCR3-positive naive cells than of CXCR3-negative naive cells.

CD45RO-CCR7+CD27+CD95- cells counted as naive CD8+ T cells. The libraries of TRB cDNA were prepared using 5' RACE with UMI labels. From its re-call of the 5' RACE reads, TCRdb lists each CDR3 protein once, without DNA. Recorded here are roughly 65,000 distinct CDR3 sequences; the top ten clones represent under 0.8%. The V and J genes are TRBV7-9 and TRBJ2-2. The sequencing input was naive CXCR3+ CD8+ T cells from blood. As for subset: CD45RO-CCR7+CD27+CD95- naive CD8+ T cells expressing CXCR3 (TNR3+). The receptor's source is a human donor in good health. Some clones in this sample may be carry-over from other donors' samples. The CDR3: CASSFAESGELFF.